The present TCR beta chain was sequenced within a study of T cell clones after liver transplantation. At the level of the study: A pre-transplant mixed lymphocyte reaction with TCRbeta sequencing defined graft-donor-reactive clones followed in post-transplant blood. As an antigen-independent comparator, third-party-reactive TCRbeta sequences came from pre-transplant mixed lymphocyte reactions. Regarding the study as a whole: Graft donor-reactive T cells possibly entered the graft instead of undergoing deletion.

Unstimulated PBMCs were sorted into CD3+CD4+ and CD3+CD8+ populations. Generated by immunoSEQ multiplex PCR, the TCRdb table keeps only in-frame clones and is missing some. The sample contains tens of thousands of clones, about 70% of which appear only once. About this clone itself: Antigen unknown.

The source was CD4+ T cells from blood, collected at the 22-month timepoint. The TCR was taken from a human patient who received a liver transplant. T cells may partly derive from the graft donor.

The CDR3 DNA reads TGTGCCATCCGTGGAGGACAGGGTACCCACGAGCAGTACTTC. Its protein product is CAIRGGQGTHEQYF. The chain has TRBV10-3 and TRBJ2-7; 8 bases map to TRBD1. The CDR3 loop spans 14 amino acids. Germline lookup yields CDR1 ENHRY and CDR2 SYGVKD. Trimming took 8 bases from V and 5 from J; bases not matched to a gene: 11.